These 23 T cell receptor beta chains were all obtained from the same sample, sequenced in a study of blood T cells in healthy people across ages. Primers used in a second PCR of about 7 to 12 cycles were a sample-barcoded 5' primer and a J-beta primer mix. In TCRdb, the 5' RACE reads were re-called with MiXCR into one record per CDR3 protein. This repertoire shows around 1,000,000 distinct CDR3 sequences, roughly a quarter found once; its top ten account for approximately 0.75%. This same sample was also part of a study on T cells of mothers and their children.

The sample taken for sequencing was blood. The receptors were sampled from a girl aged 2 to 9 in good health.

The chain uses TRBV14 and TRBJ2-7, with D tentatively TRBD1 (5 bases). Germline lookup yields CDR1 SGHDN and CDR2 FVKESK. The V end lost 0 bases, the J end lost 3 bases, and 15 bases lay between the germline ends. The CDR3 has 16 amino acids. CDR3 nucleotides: TGTGCCAGCAGCCAAGATCTACTAAGGGGCTACTACGAGCAGTACTTC. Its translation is CASSQDLLRGYYEQYF.

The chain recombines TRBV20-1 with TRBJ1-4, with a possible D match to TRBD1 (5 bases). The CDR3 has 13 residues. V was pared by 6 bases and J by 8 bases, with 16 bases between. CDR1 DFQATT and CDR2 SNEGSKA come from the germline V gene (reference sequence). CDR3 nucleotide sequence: TGCAGTGCGCGGCCCCCCGGGACCGAAAAACTGTTTTTT. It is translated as CSARPPGTEKLFF.

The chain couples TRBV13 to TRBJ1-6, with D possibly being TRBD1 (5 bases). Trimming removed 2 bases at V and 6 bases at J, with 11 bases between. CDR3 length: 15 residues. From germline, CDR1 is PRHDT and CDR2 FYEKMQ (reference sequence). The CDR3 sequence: CASSLIGEGNSPLHF. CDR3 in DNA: TGTGCCAGCAGCTTAATAGGGGAGGGTAATTCACCCCTCCACTTT.

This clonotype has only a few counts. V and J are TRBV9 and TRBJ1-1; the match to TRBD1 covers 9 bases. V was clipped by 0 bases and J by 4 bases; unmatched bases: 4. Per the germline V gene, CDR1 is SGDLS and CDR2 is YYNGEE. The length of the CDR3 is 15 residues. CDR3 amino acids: CASSVGGGQGTEAFF. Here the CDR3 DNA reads TGTGCCAGCAGCGTAGGGGGGGGACAGGGCACTGAAGCTTTCTTT. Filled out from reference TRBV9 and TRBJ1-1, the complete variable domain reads DSGVTQTPKHLITATGQRVTLRCSPRSGDLSVYWYQQSLDQGLQFLIQYYNGEERAKGNILERFSAQQFPDLHSELNLSSLELGDSALYFCASSVGGGQGTEAFFGQGTRLTVV.

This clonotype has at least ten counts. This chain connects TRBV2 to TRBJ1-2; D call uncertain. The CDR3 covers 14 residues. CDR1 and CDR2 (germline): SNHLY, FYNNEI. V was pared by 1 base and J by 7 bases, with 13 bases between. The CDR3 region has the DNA TGTGCCAGCAGTGAAGAGCCCAGACTCTTTGGCTACACCTTC. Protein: CASSEEPRLFGYTF.

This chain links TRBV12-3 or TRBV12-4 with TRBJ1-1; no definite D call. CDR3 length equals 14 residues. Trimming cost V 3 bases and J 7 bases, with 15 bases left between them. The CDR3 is CASSFPPVKIEAFF. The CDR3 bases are TGTGCCAGCAGTTTCCCCCCCGTGAAGATTGAAGCTTTCTTT.

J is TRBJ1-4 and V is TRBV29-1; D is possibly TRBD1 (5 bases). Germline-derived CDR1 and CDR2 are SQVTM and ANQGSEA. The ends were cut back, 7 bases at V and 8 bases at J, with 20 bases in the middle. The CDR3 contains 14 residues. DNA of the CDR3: TGCAGCGCCCGCCTCGAGGAGGGGAACGAAAAACTGTTTTTT. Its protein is CSARLEEGNEKLFF.

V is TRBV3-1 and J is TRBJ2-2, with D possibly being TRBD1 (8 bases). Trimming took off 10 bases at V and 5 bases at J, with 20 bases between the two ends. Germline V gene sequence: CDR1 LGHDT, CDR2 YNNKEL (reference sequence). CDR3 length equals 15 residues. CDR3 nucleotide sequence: TGTGCCACCACGCGTGGACAGGGAGGGACCGGGGAGCTGTTTTTT. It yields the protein CATTRGQGGTGELFF. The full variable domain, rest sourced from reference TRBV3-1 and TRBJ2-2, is DTAVSQTPKYLVTQMGNDKSIKCEQNLGHDTMYWYKQDSKKFLKIMFSYNNKELIINETVPNRFSPKSPDKAHLNLHINSLELGDSAVYFCATTRGQGGTGELFFGEGSRLTVL.

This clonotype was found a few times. The CDR3, as DNA: TGTGCCAGCAGCTCCCGGGACGGCTACTATGGCTACACCTTC. Its translation: CASSSRDGYYGYTF. The gene calls are TRBV7-8 and TRBJ1-2; a weak D match, TRBD1 (5 bases). The CDR3 has 14 residues. CDR1 and CDR2 (germline): SGHVS, FQNEAQ. V lost 4 bases to trimming and J lost 3 bases, with 12 bases between them.

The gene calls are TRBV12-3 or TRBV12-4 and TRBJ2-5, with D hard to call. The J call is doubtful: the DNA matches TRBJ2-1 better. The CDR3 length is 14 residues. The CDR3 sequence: CASSFFYGHNEQFF. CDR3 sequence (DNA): TGTGCCAGCAGTTTTTTTTACGGACACAATGAGCAGTTCTTC.

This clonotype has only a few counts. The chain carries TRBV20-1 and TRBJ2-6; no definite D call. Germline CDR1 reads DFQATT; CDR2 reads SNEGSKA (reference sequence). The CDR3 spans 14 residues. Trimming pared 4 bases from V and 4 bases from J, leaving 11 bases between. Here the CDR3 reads CSATLGRGANVLTF. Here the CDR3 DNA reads TGCAGTGCTACCCTCGGGCGCGGGGCCAACGTCCTGACTTTC.

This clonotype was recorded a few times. CDR3 nucleotide sequence: TGTGCCAGCAGCCACCCTCGAGGACTCGGTACCTACGAGCAGTACTTC. This codes for CASSHPRGLGTYEQYF. The chain employs TRBV3-1 and TRBJ2-7, with D perhaps TRBD2 (5 bases). Germline-derived CDR1 and CDR2 are LGHDT and YNNKEL (reference sequence). This CDR3 region has 16 residues. V was shortened by 3 bases and J by 2 bases, with 17 bases between the two germline ends.

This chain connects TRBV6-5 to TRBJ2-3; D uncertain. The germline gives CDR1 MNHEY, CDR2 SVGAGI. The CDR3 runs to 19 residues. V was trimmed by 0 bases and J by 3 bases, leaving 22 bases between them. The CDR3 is CASSYSSYDMAGTTDTQYF. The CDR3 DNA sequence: TGTGCCAGCAGTTACTCGAGTTACGACATGGCAGGCACAACAGATACGCAGTATTTT.

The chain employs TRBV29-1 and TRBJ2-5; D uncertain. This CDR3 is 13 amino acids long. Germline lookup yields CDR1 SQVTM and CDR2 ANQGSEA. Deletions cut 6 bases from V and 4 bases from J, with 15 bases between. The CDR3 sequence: CSVTPDLGETQYF. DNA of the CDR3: TGCAGCGTAACCCCCGATCTGGGAGAGACCCAGTACTTC. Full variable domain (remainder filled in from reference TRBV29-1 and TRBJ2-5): SAVISQKPSRDICQRGTSLTIQCQVDSQVTMMFWYRQQPGQSLTLIATANQGSEATYESGFVIDKFPISRPNLTFSTLTVSNMSPEDSSIYLCSVTPDLGETQYFGPGTRLLVL.

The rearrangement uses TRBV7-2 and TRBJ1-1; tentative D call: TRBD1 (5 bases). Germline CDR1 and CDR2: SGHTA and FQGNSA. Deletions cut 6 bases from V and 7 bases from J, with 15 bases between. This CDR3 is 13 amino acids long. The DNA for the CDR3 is TGTGCCAGCAGTATCCGGGACGGAATTGAAGCTTTCTTT. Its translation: CASSIRDGIEAFF.

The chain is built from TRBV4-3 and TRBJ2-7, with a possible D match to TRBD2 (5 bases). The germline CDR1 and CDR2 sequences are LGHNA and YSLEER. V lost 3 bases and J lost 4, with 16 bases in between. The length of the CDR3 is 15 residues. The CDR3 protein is CASSQDSGVQYEQYF. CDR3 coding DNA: TGCGCCAGCAGCCAGGACTCCGGGGTGCAATACGAGCAGTACTTC.

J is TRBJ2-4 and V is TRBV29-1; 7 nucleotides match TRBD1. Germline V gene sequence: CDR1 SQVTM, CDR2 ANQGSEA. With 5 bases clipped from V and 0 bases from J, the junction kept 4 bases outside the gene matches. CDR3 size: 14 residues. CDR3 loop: CSVLDRLAKNIQYF. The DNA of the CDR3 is TGCAGCGTTTTGGACAGGCTAGCCAAAAACATTCAGTACTTC.

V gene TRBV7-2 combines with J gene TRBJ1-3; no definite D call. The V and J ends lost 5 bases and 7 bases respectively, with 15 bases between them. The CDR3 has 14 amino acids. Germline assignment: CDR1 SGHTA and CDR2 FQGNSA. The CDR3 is CASSETYGGNTIYF. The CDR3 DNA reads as TGTGCCAGCAGCGAGACCTACGGAGGGAACACCATATATTTT. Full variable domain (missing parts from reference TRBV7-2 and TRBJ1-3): GAGVSQSPSNKVTEKGKDVELRCDPISGHTALYWYRQSLGQGLEFLIYFQGNSAPDKSGLPSDRFSAERTGGSVSTLTIQRTQQEDSAVYLCASSETYGGNTIYFGEGSWLTVV.

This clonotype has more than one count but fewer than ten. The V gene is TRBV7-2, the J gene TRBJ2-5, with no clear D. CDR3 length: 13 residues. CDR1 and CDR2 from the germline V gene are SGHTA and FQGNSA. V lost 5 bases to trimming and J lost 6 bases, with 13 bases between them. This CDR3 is CASSSYTLQTQYF. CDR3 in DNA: TGTGCCAGCAGCAGTTATACCCTCCAGACCCAGTACTTC.

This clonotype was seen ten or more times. The CDR3 is CASSLTGDGEQFF. CDR3 nucleotide sequence: TGTGCCAGCTCACTGACAGGGGACGGTGAGCAGTTCTTC. This sequence joins TRBV18 and TRBJ2-1, with 8 bases aligning to TRBD1. The CDR3 contains 13 residues. With V trimmed by 4 bases and J by 9 bases, 5 bases remained unmatched. Germline loops: CDR1 KGHSH, CDR2 LQKENI.

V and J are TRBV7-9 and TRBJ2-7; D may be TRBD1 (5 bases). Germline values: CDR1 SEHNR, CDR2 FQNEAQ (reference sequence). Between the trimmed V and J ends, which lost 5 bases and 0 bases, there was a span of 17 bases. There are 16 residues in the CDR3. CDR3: CASSASVGQFSYEQYF. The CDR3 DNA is TGTGCCAGCAGCGCCAGTGTAGGACAATTCTCCTACGAGCAGTACTTC.

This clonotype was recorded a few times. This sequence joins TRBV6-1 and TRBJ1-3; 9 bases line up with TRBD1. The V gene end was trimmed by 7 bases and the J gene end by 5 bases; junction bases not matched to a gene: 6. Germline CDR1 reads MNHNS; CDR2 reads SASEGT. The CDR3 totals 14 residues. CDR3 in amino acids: CASTETGGRNTIYF. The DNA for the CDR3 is TGTGCCAGCACTGAGACAGGGGGGCGAAACACCATATATTTT.

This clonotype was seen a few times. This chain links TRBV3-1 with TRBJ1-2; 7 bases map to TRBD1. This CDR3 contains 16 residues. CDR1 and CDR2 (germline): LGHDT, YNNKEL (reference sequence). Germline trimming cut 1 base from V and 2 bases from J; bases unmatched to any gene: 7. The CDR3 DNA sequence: TGTGCCAGCAGCCAAGTAGGGGACAGAAGAAACTATGGCTACACCTTC. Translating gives CASSQVGDRRNYGYTF.